The 11 T cell receptor beta chains listed next were all sequenced from one sample in a study of blood T cell repertoires in COVID-19. Some clones are missing from TCRdb's copy, which holds only in-frame ones; the method was immunoSEQ multiplex PCR. The sample has about 300,000 clones; around 87% are singletons. The sample comprised peripheral blood. The receptor set was obtained from a woman aged 40 to 50 who had recovered from COVID-19.

This clone was found once. V is TRBV11-2 and J is TRBJ1-1, with D maybe TRBD1 (5 bases). The V end lost 6 bases, the J end lost 13 bases, and 24 bases lay between the germline ends. Germline assignment: CDR1 SGHAT and CDR2 FQNNGV. This CDR3 spans 14 amino acids. The CDR3, as DNA: TGTGCCAGCAGTTCGCAGCGGGGCCGGGTATGGGGTTTCTTT. This codes for CASSSQRGRVWGFF.

This chain joins TRBV4-1 and TRBJ1-2; D call uncertain. Germline-derived CDR1 and CDR2 are MGHRA and YSYEKL. The CDR3 is made up of 14 amino acids. Trimming removed 1 base at V and 2 bases at J, with 8 bases between. CDR3 DNA sequence: TGCGCCAGCAGCCAAGCCCCAGCGAACTATGGCTACACCTTC. Its translation: CASSQAPANYGYTF.

The rearrangement joins TRBV7-6 to TRBJ2-7, with a weak D call TRBD1 (5 bases). The CDR3 extends over 14 amino acids. V lost 5 bases and J 2 bases, leaving 13 bases between the germline ends. Looked up from germline, CDR1 is SGHVS and CDR2 is FNYEAQ. Here the CDR3 reads CASSLGHLAYEQYF. The CDR3 DNA sequence: TGTGCCAGCAGCCTTGGACACTTAGCCTACGAGCAGTACTTC.

CDR3 DNA: TGCAGTGCTAGATCGGGGGGCACCCAGTACTTC. This sequence encodes CSARSGGTQYF. The gene calls are TRBV20-1 and TRBJ2-5; D possibly corresponds to TRBD2 (7 bases). V was cut by 2 bases and J by 8 bases, with 9 bases left in between. The CDR3 has 11 amino acids. Germline values: CDR1 DFQATT, CDR2 SNEGSKA (reference sequence).

This chain connects TRBV27 to TRBJ1-4; 7 nucleotides agree with TRBD1. The CDR3 has 15 amino acids. V dropped 6 bases and J dropped 4; count of bases not matched to a gene: 8. Germline V gives CDR1 MNHEY, CDR2 SMNVEV (reference sequence). The CDR3 coding sequence is TGTGCCAGCAGACGAACAGGGGAAATTAATGAAAAACTGTTTTTT. Amino acid sequence: CASRRTGEINEKLFF.

The V and J genes are TRBV29-1 and TRBJ2-7; a weak D match, TRBD2 (6 bases). Germline loops: CDR1 SQVTM, CDR2 ANQGSEA. CDR3 size: 15 residues. V shed 3 bases and J shed 2 bases, with 17 bases lying between them. The CDR3 sequence: CSVEAPGGGTYEQYF. The CDR3 DNA reads as TGCAGCGTTGAGGCCCCAGGCGGAGGGACCTACGAGCAGTACTTC.

The chain carries TRBV7-9 and TRBJ1-3, with 8 bases that match TRBD1. With V trimmed by 0 bases and J by 3 bases, 4 bases remained unmatched. CDR1 and CDR2 from the germline V gene are SEHNR and FQNEAQ (reference sequence). This CDR3 spans 16 amino acids. As DNA, the CDR3 is TGTGCCAGCAGCTTAGCGGTCAGGGGGCATGGAAACACCATATATTTT. The encoded protein is CASSLAVRGHGNTIYF. The variable domain in full, completed from reference TRBV7-9 and TRBJ1-3, reads DTGVSQNPRHKITKRGQNVTFRCDPISEHNRLYWYRQTLGQGPEFLTYFQNEAQLEKSRLLSDRFSAERPKGSFSTLEIQRTEQGDSAMYLCASSLAVRGHGNTIYFGEGSWLTVV.

The chain links TRBV19 to TRBJ2-3, with 8 bases identical to TRBD2. Unmatched junction bases numbered 9, after V lost 1 base and J lost 6 bases. The CDR3 is made up of 16 amino acids. Germline loops: CDR1 LNHDA, CDR2 SQIVND (reference sequence). In DNA, the CDR3 is TGTGCCAGTAGTATAGCGATAGCGGGGACCGGGGATACGCAGTATTTT. Encoded protein: CASSIAIAGTGDTQYF.

The chain is built from TRBV7-8 and TRBJ1-2; 7 bases line up with TRBD1. The CDR3 covers 15 residues. Germline lookup yields CDR1 SGHVS and CDR2 FQNEAQ. The V segment lost 4 bases and the J segment 4 bases; nucleotides outside the gene matches: 9. CDR3 loop: CASSSGDSSAYGYTF. CDR3 bases: TGTGCCAGCAGCTCGGGGGACAGTTCTGCCTATGGCTACACCTTC.

The chain combines TRBV7-2 with TRBJ2-5; 10 positions match TRBD1. The germline gives CDR1 SGHTA, CDR2 FQGNSA. Unmatched junction bases numbered 0, after V lost 5 bases and J lost 3 bases. The CDR3 has 13 residues. The CDR3 spells CASSGTGEETQYF. CDR3 bases: TGTGCCAGCAGCGGGACAGGGGAAGAGACCCAGTACTTC. Looking up the rest from reference TRBV7-2 and TRBJ2-5 gives the full variable domain: GAGVSQSPSNKVTEKGKDVELRCDPISGHTALYWYRQSLGQGLEFLIYFQGNSAPDKSGLPSDRFSAERTGGSVSTLTIQRTQQEDSAVYLCASSGTGEETQYFGPGTRLLVL.

The chain is built from TRBV4-1 and TRBJ2-3; no reliable D call. Deletions cut 2 bases from V and 7 bases from J, with 13 bases between. CDR1 and CDR2 from the germline V gene are MGHRA and YSYEKL. The CDR3 has 14 amino acids. The CDR3 protein is CASSQPLRKHTQYF. The DNA for the CDR3 is TGCGCCAGCAGCCAACCGCTCAGAAAACATACGCAGTATTTT.